The clone carrying this T cell receptor (beta chain) was detected once. The sample belongs to a study of blood T cell repertoires in COVID-19. Study background: The United States, Italy and Spain were the sources of the acute and convalescent COVID-19 samples. In each case, the material was cDNA or gDNA derived from T cells, B-cell-depleted T cells, or PBMCs.

From germline, CDR1 is SEHNR and CDR2 FQNEAQ (reference sequence). The length of the CDR3 is 16 residues. V dropped 1 base and J dropped 2 bases, with 12 bases sitting between them. Source study methods: Amplification of reference gene primers provided the estimated nucleated cell counts. Here immunoSEQ multiplex PCR was the method, and the copy in TCRdb shows in-frame clones only, minus some. V and J calls and clone size follow that table, whereas D and trimming were derived from the DNA. The sample holds over 60,000 clones; 89% are singletons and the top ten take about 9.2%. This TCR came from a man aged 80 or over with acute or convalescent COVID-19. Sample: peripheral blood. The chain has TRBV7-9 and TRBJ1-3, with D uncertain. In nucleotides, the CDR3 is TGTGCCAGCAGCTTAGAGGTCCGGGTAACTGGAAACACCATATATTTT. Translating it yields CASSLEVRVTGNTIYF.